This T cell receptor (beta chain) was recorded in a study of shared clonotypes between healthy human individuals. General study findings and limits: An expected dependence of interdonor clonotype sharing on sequencing depth was noted.

A note on this clone: Its target is not known.

Repertoires were generated with immunoSEQ multiplex PCR, while TCRdb's copy carries only in-frame clones and drops some. The sample holds approximately 720,000 clones, approximately 90% seen once. Cells designated naive CD8 were CD45RO-negative and were positively selected for CCR7, with terminally differentiated effector memory CD45RA+ cells excluded. Germline assignment: CDR1 SGDLS and CDR2 YYNGEE. V was clipped by 0 bases and J by 4 bases, with 16 bases between them. The CDR3 sequence is 16 residues long. V is TRBV9 and J is TRBJ1-2; the D gene is possibly TRBD1 (6 bases). This clonotype was obtained from a man between 25 and 39 years old in good health. Sequenced sample: naive CD8+ T cells sorted from blood. CDR3 DNA: TGTGCCAGCAGCGTAGGTCGCTGGACAGACCTCTATGGCTACACCTTC. Encoded protein: CASSVGRWTDLYGYTF.